The source of this T cell receptor (beta chain) is a study of metastatic and nonmetastatic thyroid tumors. As for the study in general: Patients with malignant and benign thyroid disease provided blood and tumor or nodule tissue, whose repertoires were compared.

Patients had received no treatment of any kind before thyroid surgery. The CDR3 consists of 15 residues. Looked up from germline, CDR1 is MNHNS and CDR2 is SASEGT. This clone was seen more than once but under ten times. The germline gene is not matched at one end of the junction; a read error may be the cause. With MiXCR, TCRdb reprocessed the PCR reads. The sample includes about 9,400 clones, roughly 31% of them seen just once. The chain employs TRBV6-1 and TRBJ1-4, with D unclear. The sequence derives from a female donor with papillary thyroid cancer or a benign thyroid nodule (not recorded which). Some clones in this sample may be carry-over from other donors' samples. Material: adjacent normal tissue. The CDR3 coding sequence is TGTGCCAGCAGCTCTAACATTGCAACTAATGGAAAACTGTTTTTT. It specifies CASSSNIATNGKLFF.